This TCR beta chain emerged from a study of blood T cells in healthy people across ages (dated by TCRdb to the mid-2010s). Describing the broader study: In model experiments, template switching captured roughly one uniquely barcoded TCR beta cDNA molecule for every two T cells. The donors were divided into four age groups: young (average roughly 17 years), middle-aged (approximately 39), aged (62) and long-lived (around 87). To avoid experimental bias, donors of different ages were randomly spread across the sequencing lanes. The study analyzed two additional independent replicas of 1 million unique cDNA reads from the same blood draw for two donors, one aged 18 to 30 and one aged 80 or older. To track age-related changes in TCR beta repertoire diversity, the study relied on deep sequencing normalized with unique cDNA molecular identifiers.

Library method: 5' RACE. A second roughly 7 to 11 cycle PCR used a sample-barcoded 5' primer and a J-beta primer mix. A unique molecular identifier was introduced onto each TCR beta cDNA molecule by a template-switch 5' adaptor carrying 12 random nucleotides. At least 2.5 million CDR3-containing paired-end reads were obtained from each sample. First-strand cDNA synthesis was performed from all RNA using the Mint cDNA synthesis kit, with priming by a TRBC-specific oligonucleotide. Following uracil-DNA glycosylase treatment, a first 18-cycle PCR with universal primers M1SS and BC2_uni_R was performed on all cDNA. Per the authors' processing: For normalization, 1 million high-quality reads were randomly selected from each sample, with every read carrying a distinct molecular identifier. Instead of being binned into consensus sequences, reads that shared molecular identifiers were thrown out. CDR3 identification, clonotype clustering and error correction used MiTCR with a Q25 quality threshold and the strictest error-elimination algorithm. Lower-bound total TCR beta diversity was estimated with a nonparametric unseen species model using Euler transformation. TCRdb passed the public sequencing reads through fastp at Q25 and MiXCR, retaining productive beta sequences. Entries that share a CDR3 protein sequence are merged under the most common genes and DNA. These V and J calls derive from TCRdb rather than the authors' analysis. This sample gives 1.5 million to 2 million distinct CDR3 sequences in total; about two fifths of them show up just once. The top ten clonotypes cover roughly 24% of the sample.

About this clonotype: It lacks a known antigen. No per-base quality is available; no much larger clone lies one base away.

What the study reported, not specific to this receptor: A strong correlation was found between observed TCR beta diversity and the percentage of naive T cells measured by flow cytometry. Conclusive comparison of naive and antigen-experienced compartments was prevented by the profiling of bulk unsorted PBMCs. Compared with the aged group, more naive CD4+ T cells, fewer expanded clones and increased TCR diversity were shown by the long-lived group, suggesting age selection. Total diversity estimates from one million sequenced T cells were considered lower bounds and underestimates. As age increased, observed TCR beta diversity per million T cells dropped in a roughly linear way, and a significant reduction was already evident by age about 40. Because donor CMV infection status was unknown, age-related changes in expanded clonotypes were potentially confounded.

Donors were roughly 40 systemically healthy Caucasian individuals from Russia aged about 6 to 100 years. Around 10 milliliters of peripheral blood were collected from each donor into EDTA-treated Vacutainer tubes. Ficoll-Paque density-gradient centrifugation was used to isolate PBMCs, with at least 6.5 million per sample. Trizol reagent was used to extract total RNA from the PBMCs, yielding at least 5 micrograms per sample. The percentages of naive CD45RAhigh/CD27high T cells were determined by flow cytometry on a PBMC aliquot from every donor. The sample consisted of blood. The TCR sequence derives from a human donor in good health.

The nucleotide sequence is TGTGCCAGCAGTTACAGGGGCGCGACTAGCGGGAAGGGGGGCCACGAGACCCAGTACTTC. Its coded protein is CASSYRGATSGKGGHETQYF. The chain is encoded by TRBV6-5 joined to TRBJ2-5, and 11 junction bases match TRBD2. Taken from the germline V gene, the CDR1 and CDR2 loops are MNHEY and SVGAGI. From the cysteine through the phenylalanine, the CDR3 covers 20 amino acids. This entry keeps only the CDR3 DNA: 60 bases, framed from base 1. Trimming leaves V shorter by 2 bases and J shorter by 5 bases, with the junction holding 19 bases beyond the gene matches.